This entry lists 19 T cell receptor beta chains sequenced from one sample in a study of cytomegalovirus exposure and HLA in healthy donors. PCR employed 60 Vbeta and 13 Jbeta primers. Only in-frame clones appear in the TCRdb table, and some are missing; sequencing was by immunoSEQ multiplex PCR. The data hold under 200,000 clones, with 81% observed a single time. What was sequenced was PBMCs. The receptors stem from a woman aged 45-65 years in good health and CMV-seronegative.

This clone has a handful of counts. The V and J genes are TRBV27 and TRBJ1-4; TRBD1 agrees at 7 bases. Per the germline V gene, CDR1 is MNHEY and CDR2 is SMNVEV (reference sequence). CDR3 length: 15 amino acids. J was trimmed by 6 bases and V by 6 bases; bases with no gene match: 10. The CDR3 reads CASRTLGGQYEKLFF. In DNA form, the CDR3 reads TGTGCCAGCAGAACCCTGGGGGGACAGTATGAAAAACTGTTTTTT.

The rearrangement uses TRBV18 and TRBJ1-2, with a weak D call TRBD1 (6 bases). The CDR3 extends over 13 amino acids. Per the germline V gene, CDR1 is KGHSH and CDR2 is LQKENI. Trimming pared 1 base from V and 6 bases from J, leaving 9 bases between. CDR3 residues: CASSPRQVDGYTF. The CDR3 DNA follows: TGTGCCAGCTCACCACGACAGGTCGATGGCTACACCTTC.

The chain carries TRBV28 and TRBJ2-3, with D possibly matching TRBD2 (6 bases). This CDR3 is built from 14 residues. V lost 3 bases to trimming and J lost 2 bases, with 9 bases between them. Germline assignment: CDR1 MDHEN and CDR2 SYDVKM. This chain's CDR3 is CASSLRGPTDTQYF. The CDR3 coding sequence is TGTGCCAGCAGTTTGCGGGGCCCCACAGATACGCAGTATTTT.

The genes are TRBV5-1 and TRBJ2-2; weak D call: TRBD2 (5 bases). Germline CDR1 is SGHRS and CDR2 is YFSETQ. This CDR3 is 14 amino acids long. Trimming removed 4 bases from V and 4 bases from J, with 11 bases in between. CDR3 residues: CASSPVGSTGELFF. The CDR3, as DNA: TGCGCCAGCAGCCCAGTAGGGAGCACCGGGGAGCTGTTTTTT.

J is TRBJ2-1 and V is TRBV9, with D perhaps matching TRBD1 (6 bases). Germline assignment: CDR1 SGDLS and CDR2 YYNGEE. Trimming removed 0 bases from V and 2 bases from J, with 12 bases in between. The CDR3 consists of 16 residues. CDR3 loop: CASSVGWGPTYNEQFF. The CDR3 bases are TGTGCCAGCAGCGTAGGGTGGGGGCCGACCTACAATGAGCAGTTCTTC.

This chain connects TRBV13 to TRBJ2-2; D is unclear. The V gene's germline CDR1 is PRHDT and CDR2 FYEKMQ (reference sequence). Trimming removed 0 bases at V and 1 base at J, with 12 bases between. The CDR3 totals 17 residues. In nucleotides, the CDR3 is TGTGCCAGCAGCTTAGGCCTCAGACTTTGGAACACCGGGGAGCTGTTTTTT. It codes for CASSLGLRLWNTGELFF.

The V and J genes are TRBV7-8 and TRBJ2-3; maybe TRBD1 (5 bases). CDR1 is SGHVS, CDR2 FQNEAQ, per germline. The CDR3 runs 16 residues. Trimming took 4 bases from V and 3 from J, leaving 17 bases between them. CDR3 residues: CASSSWARAVTDTQYF. The CDR3 DNA reads as TGTGCCAGCAGCTCGTGGGCCAGGGCAGTGACAGATACGCAGTATTTT.

This clone was detected only a few times. The chain recombines TRBV27 with TRBJ2-5, with TRBD2 matching over 9 bases. The tail of the sequence fits TRBJ2-7 better, so the J call may be wrong. CDR1 is MNHEY and CDR2 is SMNVEV in the germline V gene (reference sequence). The CDR3 is 15 residues long. The CDR3 reads CASSSSSGGSYEQYF. CDR3 in DNA: TGTGCCAGCAGTTCCTCGAGCGGGGGGTCCTACGAGCAGTACTTC.

V gene TRBV11-2 combines with J gene TRBJ2-1; TRBD2 matches 8 bases. Per the germline V gene, CDR1 is SGHAT and CDR2 is FQNNGV. The CDR3 is 17 amino acids. With V trimmed by 2 bases and J by 2 bases, 8 bases remained unmatched. The CDR3 coding sequence is TGTGCCAGCAGCTTATATATAGCGGGGTTACCCTACAATGAGCAGTTCTTC. It encodes CASSLYIAGLPYNEQFF.

The chain employs TRBV10-3 and TRBJ1-1; 7 bases match TRBD1. CDR3 length: 15 amino acids. Germline CDR1 and CDR2: ENHRY and SYGVKD. V was clipped by 3 bases and J by 9 bases; unmatched bases: 13. Written as DNA, the CDR3 is TGTGCCATCAGTGACAAGACAGGGCTATCTTGGAAAGCTTTCTTT. It specifies CAISDKTGLSWKAFF.

This clone was observed once. This chain joins TRBV19 and TRBJ1-1; D ambiguous. The CDR3 covers 15 residues. V was shortened by 4 bases and J by 5 bases, with 17 bases between the two germline ends. Germline assignment: CDR1 LNHDA and CDR2 SQIVND (reference sequence). The CDR3: CASSTVESGFTEAFF. The DNA of the CDR3 is TGTGCCAGTAGTACGGTGGAGTCCGGGTTTACTGAAGCTTTCTTT.

The chain has TRBV7-2 and TRBJ1-2; the D gene is possibly TRBD1 (6 bases). V was cut by 3 bases and J by 2 bases, with 10 bases left in between. This CDR3 region has 14 residues. Germline CDR1 reads SGHTA; CDR2 reads FQGNSA. CDR3 in amino acids: CASSFSGGNYGYTF. CDR3 DNA sequence: TGTGCCAGCAGCTTCTCGGGGGGCAACTATGGCTACACCTTC. The full variable domain, its missing parts supplied by reference TRBV7-2 and TRBJ1-2, is GAGVSQSPSNKVTEKGKDVELRCDPISGHTALYWYRQSLGQGLEFLIYFQGNSAPDKSGLPSDRFSAERTGGSVSTLTIQRTQQEDSAVYLCASSFSGGNYGYTFGSGTRLTVV.

In nucleotides, the CDR3 is TGTGCCAGCAGTTACTCGTCAGGGGGGAACACTGAAGCTTTCTTT. Protein: CASSYSSGGNTEAFF. The chain employs TRBV6-5 and TRBJ1-1, with 7 bases that match TRBD1. Germline V CDR1 and CDR2: MNHEY, SVGAGI. The trim removed 0 bases at V and 1 base at J, leaving 2 bases unmatched. This CDR3 has 15 residues.

On this clone itself: A read error may account for a junction end that differs from germline. J is TRBJ1-2 and V is TRBV7-9; 9 bases line up with TRBD1. CDR3 length: 16 amino acids. Germline CDR1 reads SEHNR; CDR2 reads FQNEAQ (reference sequence). The CDR3 bases are TGTTCCAGCAGTAATCCGTTCAACAGGGGGCCGGGAGGCTACACCTTC. Its protein is CSSSNPFNRGPGGYTF.

This rearrangement joins TRBV4-1 to TRBJ1-6, with D maybe TRBD1 (6 bases). The CDR3 runs to 15 residues. Trimming removed 0 bases at V and 7 bases at J, with 10 bases between. CDR1 is MGHRA and CDR2 is YSYEKL in the germline V gene. The chain's CDR3 is CASSQEPQGNSPLHF. CDR3 nucleotides: TGCGCCAGCAGCCAAGAGCCACAGGGAAATTCACCCCTCCACTTT.

The rearrangement joins TRBV6-5 to TRBJ2-2; 7 bases match TRBD1. After removal of 6 bases from V and 0 bases from J, the junction contained 1 base not matched to a gene. The CDR3 runs 14 residues. The V gene's germline CDR1 is MNHEY and CDR2 SVGAGI. In nucleotides, the CDR3 is TGTGCCAGCAGCGGACAGGCGAACACCGGGGAGCTGTTTTTT. Its protein product is CASSGQANTGELFF.

The chain links TRBV30 to TRBJ1-1; D not resolved. This CDR3 comprises 18 residues. The germline CDR1 and CDR2 sequences are GTSNPN and SVGIG (reference sequence). V was shortened by 4 bases and J by 6 bases, with 30 bases between the two germline ends. Here the CDR3 reads CAWNSRLAGGPSSPEAFF. CDR3 sequence (DNA): TGTGCCTGGAATAGTCGGCTAGCGGGAGGGCCTTCGAGTCCTGAAGCTTTCTTT. The full variable domain, completed using reference TRBV30 and TRBJ1-1, is SQTIHQWPATLVQPVGSPLSLECTVEGTSNPNLYWYRQAAGRGLQLLFYSVGIGQISSEVPQNLSASRPQDRQFILSSKKLLLSDSGFYLCAWNSRLAGGPSSPEAFFGQGTRLTVV.

The chain combines TRBV7-3 with TRBJ2-3, with a weak D call TRBD1 (6 bases). Germline V CDR1 and CDR2: SGHTA, FQGTGA. Trimming pared 5 bases from V and 6 bases from J, leaving 12 bases between. CDR3 size: 13 residues. CDR3 sequence reads: CASSPDRPDTQYF. Written as DNA, the CDR3 is TGTGCCAGCAGCCCAGACAGGCCCGATACGCAGTATTTT. Together with reference TRBV7-3 and TRBJ2-3, the CDR3 gives the full variable domain: GAGVSQTPSNKVTEKGKYVELRCDPISGHTALYWYRQSLGQGPEFLIYFQGTGAADDSGLPNDRFFAVRPEGSVSTLKIQRTERGDSAVYLCASSPDRPDTQYFGPGTRLTVL.

The table lists this clone with a few counts. The J gene is TRBJ2-3, the V gene TRBV5-1; 14 bases fit TRBD2. The V gene end was trimmed by 5 bases and the J gene end by 4 bases; junction bases not matched to a gene: 3. The germline gives CDR1 SGHRS, CDR2 YFSETQ. This CDR3 is 15 amino acids long. The CDR3 sequence is CASRQGLAGADTQYF. In DNA form, the CDR3 reads TGCGCCAGCAGACAGGGACTAGCGGGAGCAGATACGCAGTATTTT.